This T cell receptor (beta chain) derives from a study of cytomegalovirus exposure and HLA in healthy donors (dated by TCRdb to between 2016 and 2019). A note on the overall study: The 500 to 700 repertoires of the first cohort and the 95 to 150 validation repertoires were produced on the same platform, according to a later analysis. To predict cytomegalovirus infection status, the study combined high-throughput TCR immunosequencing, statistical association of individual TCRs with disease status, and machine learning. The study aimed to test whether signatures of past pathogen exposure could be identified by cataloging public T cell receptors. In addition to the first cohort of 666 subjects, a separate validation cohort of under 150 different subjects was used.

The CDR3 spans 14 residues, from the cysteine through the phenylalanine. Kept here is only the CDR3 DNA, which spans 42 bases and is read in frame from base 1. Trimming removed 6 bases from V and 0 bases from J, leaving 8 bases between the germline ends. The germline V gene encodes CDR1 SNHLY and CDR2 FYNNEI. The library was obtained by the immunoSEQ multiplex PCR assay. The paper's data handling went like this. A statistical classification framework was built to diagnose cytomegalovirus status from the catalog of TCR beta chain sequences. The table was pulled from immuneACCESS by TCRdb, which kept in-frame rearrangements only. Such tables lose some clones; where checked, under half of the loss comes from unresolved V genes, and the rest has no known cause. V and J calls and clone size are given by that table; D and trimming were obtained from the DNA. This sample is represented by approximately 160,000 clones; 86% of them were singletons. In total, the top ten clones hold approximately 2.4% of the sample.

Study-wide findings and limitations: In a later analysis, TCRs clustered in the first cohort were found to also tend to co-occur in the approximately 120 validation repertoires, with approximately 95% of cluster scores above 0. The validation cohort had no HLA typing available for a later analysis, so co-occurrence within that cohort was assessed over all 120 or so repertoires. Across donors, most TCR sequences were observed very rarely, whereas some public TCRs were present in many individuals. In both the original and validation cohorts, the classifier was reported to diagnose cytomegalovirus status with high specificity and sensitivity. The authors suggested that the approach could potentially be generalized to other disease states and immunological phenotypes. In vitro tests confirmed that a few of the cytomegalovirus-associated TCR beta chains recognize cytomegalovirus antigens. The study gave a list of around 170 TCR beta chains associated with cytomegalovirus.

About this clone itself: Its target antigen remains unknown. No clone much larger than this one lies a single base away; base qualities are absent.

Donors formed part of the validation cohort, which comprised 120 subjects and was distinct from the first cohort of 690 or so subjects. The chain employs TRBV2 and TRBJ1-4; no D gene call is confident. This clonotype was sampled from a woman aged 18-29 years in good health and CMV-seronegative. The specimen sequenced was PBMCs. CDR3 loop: CASRRHPTNEKLFF. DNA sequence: TGTGCCAGCAGGAGACACCCAACTAATGAAAAACTGTTTTTT.